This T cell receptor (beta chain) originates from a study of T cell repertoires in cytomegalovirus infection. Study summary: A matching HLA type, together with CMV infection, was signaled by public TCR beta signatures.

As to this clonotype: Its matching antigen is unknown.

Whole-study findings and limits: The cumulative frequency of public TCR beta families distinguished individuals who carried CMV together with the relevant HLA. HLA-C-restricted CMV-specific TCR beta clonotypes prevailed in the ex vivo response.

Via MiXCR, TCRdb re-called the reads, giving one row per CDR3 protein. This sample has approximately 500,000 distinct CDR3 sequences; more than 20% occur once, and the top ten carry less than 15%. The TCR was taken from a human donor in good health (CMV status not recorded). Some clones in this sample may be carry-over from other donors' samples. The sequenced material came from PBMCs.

CDR3 coding DNA: TGTGCCAGCAGCTTAGCAGGACTAGCACCCAACAATGAGCAGTTCTTC. As protein: CASSLAGLAPNNEQFF. The rearrangement links TRBV7-3 to TRBJ2-1, with TRBD2 matching over 8 bases. This CDR3 comprises 16 residues. V shed 2 bases and J 5 bases; nucleotides not matched to a gene: 8. The germline V gene encodes CDR1 SGHTA and CDR2 FQGTGA.